This T cell receptor beta chain was found in a study of T-cell memory formation after mild COVID-19. Trimming stripped 0 bases from V and 0 bases from J, with 12 bases between. This CDR3 has 17 residues. TCRdb reanalysed the 5' RACE reads using MiXCR and keeps one entry per CDR3 protein. The table has 350,000 to 450,000 distinct CDR3 sequences, roughly an eighth seen once. Study-level results: The study found contracting CD4+ clones mainly in CM and EM and contracting CD8+ clones in EMRA. Cross-reactive memory apparently joined, as some responding clones appeared in pre-infection memory. Second-wave clones reaching peak frequency on day 37 lacked confirmed SARS-CoV-2 specificity.

This clonotype was found a few times. Its antigen remains unknown. Material: PBMCs or a T cell subset sorted from them (not recorded which). This chain links TRBV23-1 with TRBJ2-1; D not resolved. TRBV23-1 is labeled an ORF, and its function is uncertain. The source of this sequence is a man younger than 35 who had mild COVID-19 (a few samples of this study predate the infection). Cell type and time point are not known. CDR3 protein: CASSQSSQANSYNEQFF. CDR3 nucleotide sequence: TGCGCCAGCAGTCAATCGTCGCAAGCGAACTCCTACAATGAGCAGTTCTTC.